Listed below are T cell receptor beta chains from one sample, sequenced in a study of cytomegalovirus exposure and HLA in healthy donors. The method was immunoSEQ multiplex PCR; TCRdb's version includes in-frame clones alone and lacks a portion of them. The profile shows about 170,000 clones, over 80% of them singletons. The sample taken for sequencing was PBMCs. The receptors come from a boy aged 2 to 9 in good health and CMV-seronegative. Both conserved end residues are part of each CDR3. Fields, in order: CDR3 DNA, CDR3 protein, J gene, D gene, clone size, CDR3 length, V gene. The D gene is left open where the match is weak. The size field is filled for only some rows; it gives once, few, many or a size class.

CDR3nt: TGTGCCAGCAGCTGGGGAGGGGCGGGTCCAAGCACAGATACGCAGTATTTT; CDR3aa: CASSWGGAGPSTDTQYF; j_gene: TRBJ2-3; d_gene: TRBD2; abundance: few; len: 17; v_gene: TRBV5-4
CDR3nt: TGTGCCAGCAGCTTCACCGGGACAGGGGGCGAGAAAACTGAAGCTTTCTTT; CDR3aa: CASSFTGTGGEKTEAFF; j_gene: TRBJ1-1; d_gene: TRBD1; abundance: once; len: 17; v_gene: TRBV11-3
CDR3nt: TGTGCCAGCAGCCCAGCTAGGGGGCCCTATGGCTACACCTTC; CDR3aa: CASSPARGPYGYTF; j_gene: TRBJ1-2; d_gene: TRBD1; abundance: .; len: 14; v_gene: TRBV28
CDR3nt: TGTGCCAGCAGCCAAGATCGAAGCACCGACAATGAGCAGTTCTTC; CDR3aa: CASSQDRSTDNEQFF; j_gene: TRBJ2-1; d_gene: .; abundance: .; len: 15; v_gene: TRBV4-2
CDR3nt: TGCGCCAGCAGCCCTCCCTTCAGGGGGAACACTGAAGCTTTCTTT; CDR3aa: CASSPPFRGNTEAFF; j_gene: TRBJ1-1; d_gene: .; abundance: .; len: 15; v_gene: TRBV4-1
CDR3nt: TGTGCCAGCAGCTACCTAAGTGAGCAGTTCTTC; CDR3aa: CASSYLSEQFF; j_gene: TRBJ2-1; d_gene: .; abundance: .; len: 11; v_gene: TRBV27
CDR3nt: TGTGCCAGCAGCTTAATGTTAGGCAGGGGAACCGGGGAGCTGTTTTTT; CDR3aa: CASSLMLGRGTGELFF; j_gene: TRBJ2-2; d_gene: .; abundance: .; len: 16; v_gene: TRBV11-2
CDR3nt: TGTGCCAGCAGTCGACCATCCGACAGGATTTTCACAGATACGCAGTATTTT; CDR3aa: CASSRPSDRIFTDTQYF; j_gene: TRBJ2-3; d_gene: .; abundance: .; len: 17; v_gene: TRBV28
CDR3nt: TGTGCCAGCTCACCGGGACTAGCGGGAGAAGTGACGGGCACCGGGGAGCTGTTTTTT; CDR3aa: CASSPGLAGEVTGTGELFF; j_gene: TRBJ2-2; d_gene: TRBD2; abundance: .; len: 19; v_gene: TRBV18
CDR3nt: TGTGCCTGGACGACTAGCGGGATGGTATCCTACGAGCAGTACTTC; CDR3aa: CAWTTSGMVSYEQYF; j_gene: TRBJ2-7; d_gene: TRBD2; abundance: .; len: 15; v_gene: TRBV30
CDR3nt: TGCGCCAGCAGCTTCTACCAAGAGACCCAGTACTTC; CDR3aa: CASSFYQETQYF; j_gene: TRBJ2-5; d_gene: .; abundance: few; len: 12; v_gene: TRBV5-1
CDR3nt: TGTGCCAGCAGTTTCGAAGGGAGGCTAAGCACAGATACGCAGTATTTT; CDR3aa: CASSFEGRLSTDTQYF; j_gene: TRBJ2-3; d_gene: .; abundance: .; len: 16; v_gene: TRBV28
CDR3nt: TGTGCCAGCAGTTACGGCGGGGGGGCCATTTGGGAGCAGTTCTTC; CDR3aa: CASSYGGGAIWEQFF; j_gene: TRBJ2-1; d_gene: TRBD2; abundance: .; len: 15; v_gene: TRBV6-5
CDR3nt: TGTGCCATCAGTGCCACCTGGACTAGCGGGAGAGCAGATACGCAGTATTTT; CDR3aa: CAISATWTSGRADTQYF; j_gene: TRBJ2-3; d_gene: TRBD2; abundance: .; len: 17; v_gene: TRBV10-3
CDR3nt: TGCGCCAGCAGCCATGGACAGGGGACAACAGATACGCAGTATTTT; CDR3aa: CASSHGQGTTDTQYF; j_gene: TRBJ2-3; d_gene: TRBD1; abundance: .; len: 15; v_gene: TRBV4-3
CDR3nt: TGCGCCAGCAGCTCCGGGACTAGGGATGAGCAGTTCTTC; CDR3aa: CASSSGTRDEQFF; j_gene: TRBJ2-1; d_gene: TRBD2; abundance: few; len: 13; v_gene: TRBV5-1
CDR3nt: TGTGCCAGCAGTCTCCGGACGATAGGGGGCACCTACGAGCAGTACTTC; CDR3aa: CASSLRTIGGTYEQYF; j_gene: TRBJ2-7; d_gene: TRBD1; abundance: .; len: 16; v_gene: TRBV27
CDR3nt: TGTGCCAGCAGTTCACTAGCGGCTGCCTATCATGAGCAGTTCTTC; CDR3aa: CASSSLAAAYHEQFF; j_gene: TRBJ2-1; d_gene: TRBD2; abundance: once; len: 15; v_gene: TRBV28
CDR3nt: TGTGCCAGCAGCTACACAGGGAACACTGAAGCTTTCTTT; CDR3aa: CASSYTGNTEAFF; j_gene: TRBJ1-1; d_gene: .; abundance: .; len: 13; v_gene: TRBV9
CDR3nt: TGCGCCAGCAGCCGGATTCACGGGACTAGCACAGATACGCAGTATTTT; CDR3aa: CASSRIHGTSTDTQYF; j_gene: TRBJ2-3; d_gene: .; abundance: .; len: 16; v_gene: TRBV4-3
CDR3nt: TGTGCCAGCAGCGTAGCGGGTGAAACCTACAATGAGCAGTTCTTC; CDR3aa: CASSVAGETYNEQFF; j_gene: TRBJ2-1; d_gene: .; abundance: .; len: 15; v_gene: TRBV9
CDR3nt: TGCACCAGCAGCCCCAGCCCCGCGGGGAGGGCCGCAGAGACCCAGTACTTC; CDR3aa: CTSSPSPAGRAAETQYF; j_gene: TRBJ2-5; d_gene: TRBD2; abundance: few; len: 17; v_gene: TRBV5-1
CDR3nt: TGCGCCAGCAGCTTGGCCCTAGGACAGGGCTATGGCTACACCTTC; CDR3aa: CASSLALGQGYGYTF; j_gene: TRBJ1-2; d_gene: TRBD1; abundance: .; len: 15; v_gene: TRBV5-1
CDR3nt: TGCGCCAGCAGCCAAGATACACGGGTGAACACTGAAGCTTTCTTT; CDR3aa: CASSQDTRVNTEAFF; j_gene: TRBJ1-1; d_gene: .; abundance: .; len: 15; v_gene: TRBV4-3
CDR3nt: TGTGCCAGCAGATCCGGGACAGGGTTCTACGAGCAGTACTTC; CDR3aa: CASRSGTGFYEQYF; j_gene: TRBJ2-7; d_gene: TRBD1; abundance: .; len: 14; v_gene: TRBV6-6
CDR3nt: TGTGCCACCGAACTAGCGGGAGCTGATACGCAGTATTTT; CDR3aa: CATELAGADTQYF; j_gene: TRBJ2-3; d_gene: TRBD2; abundance: .; len: 13; v_gene: TRBV25-1
CDR3nt: TGTGCCAGCAGACCCGGGGAGGGTCGGGAAAAACTGTTTTTT; CDR3aa: CASRPGEGREKLFF; j_gene: TRBJ1-4; d_gene: .; abundance: .; len: 14; v_gene: TRBV6-5
CDR3nt: TGTGCCAGCAGCTCGGGACAGGGTGGAATTTCACCCCTCCACTTT; CDR3aa: CASSSGQGGISPLHF; j_gene: TRBJ1-6; d_gene: TRBD1; abundance: .; len: 15; v_gene: TRBV7-8
CDR3nt: TGTGCCTGGGAGCGGGAGGGGTCCTACGAGCAGTACTTC; CDR3aa: CAWEREGSYEQYF; j_gene: TRBJ2-7; d_gene: TRBD2; abundance: once; len: 13; v_gene: TRBV30
CDR3nt: TGTGCCAGCAGCCTCCCACTAGCGGGGGCGTACAATGAGCAGTTCTTC; CDR3aa: CASSLPLAGAYNEQFF; j_gene: TRBJ2-1; d_gene: TRBD2; abundance: .; len: 16; v_gene: TRBV7-9
CDR3nt: TGTGCCAGCAGCCCTAGGACTATCGGCAATGAGCAGTTCTTC; CDR3aa: CASSPRTIGNEQFF; j_gene: TRBJ2-1; d_gene: .; abundance: .; len: 14; v_gene: TRBV6-5
CDR3nt: TGTGCCACCAGCAGAGAATTCCCAGGGGATAGCACAGATACGCAGTATTTT; CDR3aa: CATSREFPGDSTDTQYF; j_gene: TRBJ2-3; d_gene: .; abundance: .; len: 17; v_gene: TRBV15
CDR3nt: TGTGCCAGTCGCTGGACAGACTATGGCTACACCTTC; CDR3aa: CASRWTDYGYTF; j_gene: TRBJ1-2; d_gene: .; abundance: .; len: 12; v_gene: TRBV19
CDR3nt: TGCGCCAGCAGCGACCGAGGAATGAACACTGAAGCTTTCTTT; CDR3aa: CASSDRGMNTEAFF; j_gene: TRBJ1-1; d_gene: .; abundance: .; len: 14; v_gene: TRBV5-1
CDR3nt: TGTGCCAGCAGCTTAGGAGGGACTAGCGGGGACCGCACAGATACGCAGTATTTT; CDR3aa: CASSLGGTSGDRTDTQYF; j_gene: TRBJ2-3; d_gene: TRBD2; abundance: .; len: 18; v_gene: TRBV11-2
CDR3nt: TGTGCCAGCAGCTTAGAGGAGACAGGAGGCACTGAAGCTTTCTTT; CDR3aa: CASSLEETGGTEAFF; j_gene: TRBJ1-1; d_gene: .; abundance: .; len: 15; v_gene: TRBV7-9
CDR3nt: TGTGCCAGCAGCTTAGCCCGGGGGGGGACTGGGGCCAACGTCCTGACTTTC; CDR3aa: CASSLARGGTGANVLTF; j_gene: TRBJ2-6; d_gene: TRBD2; abundance: .; len: 17; v_gene: TRBV7-8
CDR3nt: TGTGCCAGCAGCAAAGTAGTGCCTACCTCCTACGAGCAGTACTTC; CDR3aa: CASSKVVPTSYEQYF; j_gene: TRBJ2-7; d_gene: .; abundance: .; len: 15; v_gene: TRBV21-1
CDR3nt: TGTGCCAGCAGTCCCTATCTAGCGGGCACCGGGGAGCTGTTTTTT; CDR3aa: CASSPYLAGTGELFF; j_gene: TRBJ2-2; d_gene: TRBD2; abundance: .; len: 15; v_gene: TRBV27
CDR3nt: TGCGCCAGCAGCTGGGGTGCAGGGGACAATGAGCAGTTCTTC; CDR3aa: CASSWGAGDNEQFF; j_gene: TRBJ2-1; d_gene: .; abundance: .; len: 14; v_gene: TRBV5-1
CDR3nt: TGTGCCAGTAGTATTTGGTTAGGACAGGCGTACAATGAGCAGTTCTTC; CDR3aa: CASSIWLGQAYNEQFF; j_gene: TRBJ2-1; d_gene: TRBD1; abundance: .; len: 16; v_gene: TRBV19
CDR3nt: TGTGCCAGCAGTTATCAGGAAGGGAGGTTATACGCTTTCTTT; CDR3aa: CASSYQEGRLYAFF; j_gene: TRBJ1-1; d_gene: .; abundance: .; len: 14; v_gene: TRBV6-5
CDR3nt: TGTGCCAGCAGCTTAGTGGCAGGGGGCCAGAACACTGAAGCTTTCTTT; CDR3aa: CASSLVAGGQNTEAFF; j_gene: TRBJ1-1; d_gene: TRBD1; abundance: few; len: 16; v_gene: TRBV7-2
CDR3nt: TGTGCCAGCAGCTTTTCTAGCGACCACAATGAGCAGTTCTTC; CDR3aa: CASSFSSDHNEQFF; j_gene: TRBJ2-1; d_gene: .; abundance: .; len: 14; v_gene: TRBV7-3
CDR3nt: TGTGCCAGCAGAAGACTAGCAGGGAACACCGGGGAGCTGTTTTTT; CDR3aa: CASRRLAGNTGELFF; j_gene: TRBJ2-2; d_gene: TRBD2; abundance: few; len: 15; v_gene: TRBV2
CDR3nt: TGTGCCAGCAGTTTACCGAGACTCGGTTGGGAGACCCAGTACTTC; CDR3aa: CASSLPRLGWETQYF; j_gene: TRBJ2-5; d_gene: .; abundance: .; len: 15; v_gene: TRBV27
CDR3nt: TGTGCCAGCAGTCCCGGGACAGGGGGGTACACTGAAGCTTTCTTT; CDR3aa: CASSPGTGGYTEAFF; j_gene: TRBJ1-1; d_gene: TRBD1; abundance: .; len: 15; v_gene: TRBV6-6
CDR3nt: TGTGCCAGCAGCCCCACCAGTTCGGGGGAGGGCCAGAGCAGTGAGCAGTTCTTC; CDR3aa: CASSPTSSGEGQSSEQFF; j_gene: TRBJ2-1; d_gene: TRBD2; abundance: .; len: 18; v_gene: TRBV7-2
CDR3nt: TGTGCCAGCACCGCTATTCGGGAGATGGAGACCCAGTACTTC; CDR3aa: CASTAIREMETQYF; j_gene: TRBJ2-5; d_gene: .; abundance: .; len: 14; v_gene: TRBV11-2
CDR3nt: TGCGCCAGCAGCCAAGATAGGGACAGTAATAATTCACCCCTCCACTTT; CDR3aa: CASSQDRDSNNSPLHF; j_gene: TRBJ1-6; d_gene: TRBD1; abundance: .; len: 16; v_gene: TRBV4-3
CDR3nt: TGTGCCAGCAGTTTATTCGCCCGAACTAGCACAGATACGCAGTATTTT; CDR3aa: CASSLFARTSTDTQYF; j_gene: TRBJ2-3; d_gene: .; abundance: .; len: 16; v_gene: TRBV27
CDR3nt: TGCAGCGTTCTCGGGAGAGGAACAGATACGCAGTATTTT; CDR3aa: CSVLGRGTDTQYF; j_gene: TRBJ2-3; d_gene: .; abundance: .; len: 13; v_gene: TRBV29-1
CDR3nt: TGTGCCAGCAGCCAGCCACAGGGTACTCGGTACGAGCAGTACTTC; CDR3aa: CASSQPQGTRYEQYF; j_gene: TRBJ2-7; d_gene: .; abundance: .; len: 15; v_gene: TRBV14
CDR3nt: TGTGCCAGCAGCCATGGGCCCTCTAACTATGGCTACACCTTC; CDR3aa: CASSHGPSNYGYTF; j_gene: TRBJ1-2; d_gene: .; abundance: .; len: 14; v_gene: TRBV9
CDR3nt: TGTGCCAGTAGTATAGCCACGGGAGCAGATACGCAGTATTTT; CDR3aa: CASSIATGADTQYF; j_gene: TRBJ2-3; d_gene: .; abundance: .; len: 14; v_gene: TRBV19
CDR3nt: TGTGCCAGCAGTTTACCGGGACAGGGGCGTCTCGTTGGGCAGTACTTC; CDR3aa: CASSLPGQGRLVGQYF; j_gene: TRBJ2-7; d_gene: TRBD1; abundance: .; len: 16; v_gene: TRBV28
CDR3nt: TGTGCCAGCAGTGACCCCGGCACAGATACGCAGTATTTT; CDR3aa: CASSDPGTDTQYF; j_gene: TRBJ2-3; d_gene: .; abundance: .; len: 13; v_gene: TRBV2
CDR3nt: TGTGCCAGCAGCCCTGGACAGGGGCGACTCTATGGCTACACCTTC; CDR3aa: CASSPGQGRLYGYTF; j_gene: TRBJ1-2; d_gene: TRBD1; abundance: few; len: 15; v_gene: TRBV28
CDR3nt: TGCGCCAGCAACGGACTAGCGGGAGCCCCCGGGGGAGAGACCCAGTACTTC; CDR3aa: CASNGLAGAPGGETQYF; j_gene: TRBJ2-5; d_gene: TRBD2; abundance: once; len: 17; v_gene: TRBV5-1